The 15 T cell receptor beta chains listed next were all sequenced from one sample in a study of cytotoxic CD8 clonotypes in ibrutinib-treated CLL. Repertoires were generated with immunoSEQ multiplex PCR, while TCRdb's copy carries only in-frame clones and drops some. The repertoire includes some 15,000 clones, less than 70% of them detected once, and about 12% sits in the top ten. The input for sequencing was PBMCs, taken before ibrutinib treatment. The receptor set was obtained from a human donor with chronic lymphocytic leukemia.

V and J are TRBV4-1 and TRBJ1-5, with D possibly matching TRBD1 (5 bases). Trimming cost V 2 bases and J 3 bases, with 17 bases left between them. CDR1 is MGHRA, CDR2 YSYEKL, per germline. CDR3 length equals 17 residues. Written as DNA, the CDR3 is TGCGCCAGCAGCCAACTGCCCCAGACAGCCACCAATCAGCCCCAGCATTTT. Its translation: CASSQLPQTATNQPQHF.

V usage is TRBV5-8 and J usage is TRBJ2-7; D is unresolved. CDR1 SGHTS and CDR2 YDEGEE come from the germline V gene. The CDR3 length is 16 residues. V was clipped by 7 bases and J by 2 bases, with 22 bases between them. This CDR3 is CASLPPLWGRAYEQYF. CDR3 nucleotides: TGTGCCAGCCTGCCCCCTCTATGGGGTAGGGCCTACGAGCAGTACTTC.

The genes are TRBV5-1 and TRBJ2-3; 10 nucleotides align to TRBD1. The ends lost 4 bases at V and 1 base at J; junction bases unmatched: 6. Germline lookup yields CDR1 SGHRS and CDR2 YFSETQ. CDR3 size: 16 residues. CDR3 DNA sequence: TGCGCCAGCAGCAGGACAGGGGGAAGAGGCACAGATACGCAGTATTTT. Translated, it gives CASSRTGGRGTDTQYF.

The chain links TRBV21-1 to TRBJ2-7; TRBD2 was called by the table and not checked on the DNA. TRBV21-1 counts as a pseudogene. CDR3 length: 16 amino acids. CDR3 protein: CASSRREAGHRSEQYF. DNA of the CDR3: TGTGCCAGCAGCCGCCGGGAAGCGGGCCACCGGAGCGAGCAGTACTTC.

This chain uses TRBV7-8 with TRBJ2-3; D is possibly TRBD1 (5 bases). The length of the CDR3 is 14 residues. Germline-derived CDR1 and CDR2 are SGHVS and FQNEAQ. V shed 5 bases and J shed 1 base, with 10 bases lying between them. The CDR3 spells CASSPGYGTDTQYF. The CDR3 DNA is TGTGCCAGCAGCCCAGGGTACGGCACAGATACGCAGTATTTT.

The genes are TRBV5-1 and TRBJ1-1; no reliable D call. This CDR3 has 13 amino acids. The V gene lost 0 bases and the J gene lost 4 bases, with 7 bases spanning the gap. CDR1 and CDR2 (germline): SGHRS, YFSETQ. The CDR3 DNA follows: TGCGCCAGCAGCTTGGGGATTGGCACTGAAGCTTTCTTT. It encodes CASSLGIGTEAFF.

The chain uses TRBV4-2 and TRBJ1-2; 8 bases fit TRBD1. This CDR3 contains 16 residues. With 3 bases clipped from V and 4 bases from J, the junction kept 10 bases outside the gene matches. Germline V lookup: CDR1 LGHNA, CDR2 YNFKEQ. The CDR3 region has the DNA TGTGCCAGCAGCCAGGTCGCCGAGACAGGGGTCTATGGCTACACCTTC. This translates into CASSQVAETGVYGYTF.

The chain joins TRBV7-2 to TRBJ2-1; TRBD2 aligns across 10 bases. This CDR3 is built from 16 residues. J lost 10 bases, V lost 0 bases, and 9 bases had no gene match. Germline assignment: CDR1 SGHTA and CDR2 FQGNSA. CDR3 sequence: CASSLAPTSGKGEQFF. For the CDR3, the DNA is TGTGCCAGCAGCTTAGCTCCAACTAGCGGGAAGGGGGAGCAGTTCTTC. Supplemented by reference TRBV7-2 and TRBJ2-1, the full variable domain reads GAGVSQSPSNKVTEKGKDVELRCDPISGHTALYWYRQSLGQGLEFLIYFQGNSAPDKSGLPSDRFSAERTGGSVSTLTIQRTQQEDSAVYLCASSLAPTSGKGEQFFGPGTRLTVL.

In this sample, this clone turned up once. The CDR3 nucleotides are TGTGCCATCGAGACGGAGAGTATTTACATGAACACTGAAGCTTTCTTT. This encodes CAIETESIYMNTEAFF. The chain recombines TRBV2 with TRBJ1-1; D remains ambiguous. The CDR3 extends over 16 amino acids. V was shortened by 10 bases and J by 0 bases, with 21 bases between the two germline ends. The germline V gene encodes CDR1 SNHLY and CDR2 FYNNEI.

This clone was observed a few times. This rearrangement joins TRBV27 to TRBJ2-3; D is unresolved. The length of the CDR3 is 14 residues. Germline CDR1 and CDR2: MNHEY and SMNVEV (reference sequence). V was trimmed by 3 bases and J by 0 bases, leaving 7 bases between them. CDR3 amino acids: CASSFAGSTDTQYF. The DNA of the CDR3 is TGTGCCAGCAGTTTCGCCGGGAGCACAGATACGCAGTATTTT.

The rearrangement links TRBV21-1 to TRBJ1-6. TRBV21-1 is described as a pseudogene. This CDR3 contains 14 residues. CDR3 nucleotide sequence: TGTGCCAGCAGCAAATGGGTCCGGAGCTCACCCCTCCACTTT. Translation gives CASSKWVRSSPLHF.

The CDR3 reads CAISDPSRLQETQYF. Written as DNA, the CDR3 is TGTGCCATCAGTGATCCCTCCCGTCTTCAAGAGACCCAGTACTTC. This chain connects TRBV10-3 to TRBJ2-5; no reliable D call. Between the trimmed V and J ends, which lost 3 bases and 2 bases, there was a span of 13 bases. Germline CDR1 and CDR2: ENHRY and SYGVKD. The CDR3 has 15 amino acids.

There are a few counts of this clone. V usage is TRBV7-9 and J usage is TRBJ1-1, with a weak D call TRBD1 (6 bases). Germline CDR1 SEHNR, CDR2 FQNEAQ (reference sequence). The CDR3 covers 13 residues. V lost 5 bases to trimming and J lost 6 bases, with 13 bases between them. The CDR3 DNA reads TGTGCCAGCAGCCTTCGGGGGCACCCTGAAGCTTTCTTT. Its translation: CASSLRGHPEAFF.

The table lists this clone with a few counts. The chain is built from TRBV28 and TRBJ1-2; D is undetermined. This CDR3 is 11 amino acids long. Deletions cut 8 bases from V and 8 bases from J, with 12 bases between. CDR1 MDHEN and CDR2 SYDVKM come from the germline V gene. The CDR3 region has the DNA TGTGCCAGCTCGTCGGCAAGGGGCTACACCTTC. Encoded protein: CASSSARGYTF.

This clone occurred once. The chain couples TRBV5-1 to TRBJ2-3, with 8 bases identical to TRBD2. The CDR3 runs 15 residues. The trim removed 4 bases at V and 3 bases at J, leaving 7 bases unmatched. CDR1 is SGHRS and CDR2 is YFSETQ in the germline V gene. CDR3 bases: TGCGCCAGCAGCGGCTTGGGACTAGAGACAGATACGCAGTATTTT. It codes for CASSGLGLETDTQYF.